The next 16 T cell receptor beta chains were all read from a single sample in a study of blood T cell repertoires in COVID-19. Profiled with immunoSEQ multiplex PCR; TCRdb holds only in-frame clones, not every one. The sample contains 250,000 to 300,000 clones, approximately 90% of which appear only once. Specimen: PBMCs or T cells enriched from blood (not recorded which). The source is a middle-aged man who had recovered from COVID-19.

This chain joins TRBV19 and TRBJ2-5; 9 bases are shared with TRBD1. V trimming: 6 bases; J trimming: 4 bases; junction bases outside the gene matches: 6. Germline V gene data show CDR1 as LNHDA and CDR2 as SQIVND (reference sequence). The CDR3 is 14 residues long. The chain's CDR3 is CASSIQGATETQYF. Here the CDR3 DNA reads TGTGCCAGTAGCATACAGGGGGCTACAGAGACCCAGTACTTC.

This sequence joins TRBV4-1 and TRBJ2-1, with 7 positions matching TRBD2. The germline V gene has CDR1 MGHRA and CDR2 YSYEKL. This CDR3 spans 15 amino acids. The V gene end was trimmed by 1 base and the J gene end by 4 bases; junction bases not matched to a gene: 4. The CDR3 sequence is CASSQVSGPYNEQFF. The CDR3 nucleotides are TGCGCCAGCAGCCAAGTTAGCGGGCCTTACAATGAGCAGTTCTTC.

The chain employs TRBV2 and TRBJ1-1; the D gene is possibly TRBD1 (6 bases). The CDR3 covers 15 residues. The germline gives CDR1 SNHLY, CDR2 FYNNEI. The V end was cut by 6 bases, the J end by 4 bases, with 18 bases between. The CDR3 sequence: CASSPRDTAGTEAFF. The CDR3 DNA reads as TGTGCCAGCAGCCCCCGGGACACCGCTGGCACTGAAGCTTTCTTT. The full variable domain, its missing parts supplied by reference TRBV2 and TRBJ1-1, is EPEVTQTPSHQVTQMGQEVILRCVPISNHLYFYWYRQILGQKVEFLVSFYNNEISEKSEIFDDQFSVERPDGSNFTLKIRSTKLEDSAMYFCASSPRDTAGTEAFFGQGTRLTVV.

The chain recombines TRBV29-1 with TRBJ1-1, with 9 bases fitting TRBD1. The CDR3 consists of 14 residues. Germline V gives CDR1 SQVTM, CDR2 ANQGSEA. V was pared by 6 bases and J by 3 bases, with 8 bases of the junction left unmatched. Here the CDR3 reads CSVDFRDRDTEAFF. For the CDR3, the DNA is TGCAGCGTCGACTTCCGGGACAGGGACACTGAAGCTTTCTTT.

The J gene is TRBJ2-7, the V gene TRBV5-6; TRBD2 matches at 12 bases. V gave up 4 bases and J gave up 6 bases; unmatched junction bases: 8. The CDR3 spans 15 residues. Germline CDR1 reads SGHDT; CDR2 reads YYEEEE. CDR3 sequence reads: CASSARLAGEIEQYF. In DNA, the CDR3 is TGTGCCAGCAGCGCCAGACTAGCGGGAGAAATCGAGCAGTACTTC.

This chain connects TRBV4-1 to TRBJ2-5; the D gene is possibly TRBD1 (5 bases). The germline gives CDR1 MGHRA, CDR2 YSYEKL. The CDR3 length is 14 residues. Trimming left V 3 bases short and J 0 bases short, with 8 bases between. The DNA of the CDR3 is TGCGCCAGCAGCCAGCTGACAGACCAAGAGACCCAGTACTTC. Translating it yields CASSQLTDQETQYF.

The chain links TRBV19 to TRBJ2-1; no definite D call. This CDR3 is 15 amino acids long. With 9 bases removed from V and 7 bases from J, the gap between germline ends came to 22 bases. Germline V gene sequence: CDR1 LNHDA, CDR2 SQIVND (reference sequence). In nucleotides, the CDR3 is TGTGCCAGCCCGCCACAGAGTAGTTTTGGGAATGAGCAGTTCTTC. Protein sequence: CASPPQSSFGNEQFF.

The chain is built from TRBV7-3 and TRBJ2-2; 8 bases agree with TRBD1. Per the germline V gene, CDR1 is SGHTA and CDR2 is FQGTGA. The CDR3 consists of 16 residues. Trimming took 2 bases from V and 4 from J; bases not matched to a gene: 6. The CDR3: CASSLQQGAVTGELFF. The CDR3 DNA follows: TGTGCCAGCAGCTTACAGCAGGGGGCAGTCACCGGGGAGCTGTTTTTT.

This rearrangement joins TRBV7-9 to TRBJ2-2; TRBD1 agrees at 8 bases. V lost 5 bases to trimming and J lost 3 bases; unmatched junction nucleotides: 8. From germline, CDR1 is SEHNR and CDR2 FQNEAQ (reference sequence). The CDR3 is made up of 16 amino acids. The CDR3 sequence: CASSPDGQGDTGELFF. CDR3 coding DNA: TGTGCCAGCAGCCCCGACGGACAGGGTGACACCGGGGAGCTGTTTTTT.

The chain has TRBV19 and TRBJ2-1; 8 nucleotides align to TRBD2. CDR3 length: 14 amino acids. Germline CDR1 is LNHDA and CDR2 is SQIVND (reference sequence). V lost 9 bases, J lost 8 bases, and 12 bases stayed unmatched. The CDR3 coding sequence is TGTGCCAGCCAACCGGGGGGGAGTAGACATGAGCAGTTCTTC. The encoded protein is CASQPGGSRHEQFF.

The chain carries TRBV7-9 and TRBJ2-2; 11 positions agree with TRBD2. Losses at the gene ends were 4 bases for V and 6 bases for J; bases not matched to a gene: 10. The CDR3 runs 17 residues. From germline, CDR1 is SEHNR and CDR2 FQNEAQ (reference sequence). CDR3 sequence: CASSSSLAGGPSGELFF. CDR3 sequence (DNA): TGTGCCAGCAGCTCCTCCTTAGCGGGGGGGCCGTCCGGGGAGCTGTTTTTT.

V usage is TRBV28 and J usage is TRBJ1-2; possibly TRBD1 for D (5 bases). Germline-derived CDR1 and CDR2 are MDHEN and SYDVKM. The CDR3 extends over 14 amino acids. Trimming cost V 4 bases and J 6 bases, with 15 bases left between them. CDR3 sequence (DNA): TGTGCCAGCAGTTCTCCAGTGGGCAGGGATGGCTACACCTTC. It translates to CASSSPVGRDGYTF.

The CDR3 loop is CASRTDGSSYNSPLHF. The CDR3 region has the DNA TGTGCCAGCAGGACTGACGGTAGCTCCTATAATTCACCCCTCCACTTT. The J gene is TRBJ1-6, the V gene TRBV5-4; no definite D call. V was clipped by 5 bases and J by 0 bases, with 12 bases between them. The CDR3 spans 16 residues. The germline V gene encodes CDR1 SGHNT and CDR2 YYREEE (reference sequence).

This rearrangement joins TRBV7-2 to TRBJ1-2, with D possibly TRBD1 on 6 matching bases. This CDR3 is built from 16 residues. Germline V gene sequence: CDR1 SGHTA, CDR2 FQGNSA. Trimming removed 5 bases at V and 2 bases at J, with 18 bases between. The CDR3 here is CASSQMVGGPNYGYTF. The CDR3 DNA reads TGTGCCAGCAGCCAAATGGTGGGGGGGCCCAACTATGGCTACACCTTC.

In DNA, the CDR3 is TGCAGCGTTGCAATAAGAGGGACAGGGGATCAGCCCCAGCATTTT. Encoded protein: CSVAIRGTGDQPQHF. The chain uses TRBV29-1 and TRBJ1-5; 10 nucleotides match TRBD1. V shed 4 bases and J 5 bases; nucleotides not matched to a gene: 8. This CDR3 contains 15 residues. Germline lookup yields CDR1 SQVTM and CDR2 ANQGSEA. Full variable domain (remainder filled in from reference TRBV29-1 and TRBJ1-5): SAVISQKPSRDICQRGTSLTIQCQVDSQVTMMFWYRQQPGQSLTLIATANQGSEATYESGFVIDKFPISRPNLTFSTLTVSNMSPEDSSIYLCSVAIRGTGDQPQHFGDGTRLSIL.

The sample holds one count of this clone. V is TRBV11-2 and J is TRBJ1-1, with 7 bases fitting TRBD1. Germline CDR1 is SGHAT and CDR2 is FQNNGV. The ends lost 3 bases at V and 5 bases at J; junction bases unmatched: 6. This CDR3 region has 14 residues. This chain's CDR3 is CASSLRTGQTEAFF. The CDR3, as DNA: TGTGCCAGCAGCTTGAGGACAGGACAAACTGAAGCTTTCTTT.